This entry is about one T cell receptor beta chain. The sample is drawn from a study of blood T cell repertoires in COVID-19. On the study more broadly: Samples of COVID-19 (acute and convalescent) were obtained from the United States, Italy and Spain. Sources were T cells, B-cell-depleted T cells, or PBMCs; the material itself was cDNA or gDNA.

Original analysis: By means of reference gene primer amplification, nucleated cell counts were estimated. Produced via immunoSEQ multiplex PCR; TCRdb's table is partial and in-frame only. V, J and clone size are those of that table, while D and trimming were read from the DNA. Of some 260,000 clones listed, approximately 80% are singletons. Germline values: CDR1 MDHEN, CDR2 SYDVKM. The trim removed 7 bases at V and 2 bases at J, leaving 2 bases unmatched. This CDR3 has 12 amino acids. The source material was peripheral blood. This chain uses TRBV28 with TRBJ2-7, with 7 bases aligning to TRBD1. This receptor was taken from a woman between 40 and 50 years old with active or convalescent COVID-19. This CDR3 reads CASIGQAYEQYF. CDR3 bases: TGTGCCAGCATCGGACAGGCCTACGAGCAGTACTTC.